The source of this TCR beta chain is a study of cytomegalovirus exposure and HLA in healthy donors. Looking at the study overall: Early released data had 80 million or so unique TCRs, all coming from HLA-typed donors.

Overall study findings and caveats: Previous analysis showed most TCR beta V segments were productive about 87% or about 30% of the time. Most TCR sequences proved rare, with some public TCRs found in many donors.

This clone was detected a few times. What it binds is not known. 13 Jbeta primers and 60 Vbeta primers were used for the PCR. Libraries were prepared by immunoSEQ multiplex PCR; TCRdb keeps only in-frame clonotypes and omits some of them. The sample contains 150,000 or so clones, over 60% of which appear only once. The origin of this receptor is a male donor in good health and CMV-seronegative. The sequenced material came from PBMCs.

The CDR3 spells CASSLGAGGNTGELFF. CDR3 in DNA: TGTGCCAGCAGCTTAGGGGCGGGGGGGAACACCGGGGAGCTGTTTTTT. V is TRBV7-8 and J is TRBJ2-2; 8 positions match TRBD2. The junction had 2 bases not matched to a gene; V was cut back by 1 base and J by 1 base. The CDR3 contains 16 residues. The germline gives CDR1 SGHVS, CDR2 FQNEAQ. The whole variable domain, remainder taken from reference TRBV7-8 and TRBJ2-2, is GAGVSQSPRYKVAKRGQDVALRCDPISGHVSLFWYQQALGQGPEFLTYFQNEAQLDKSGLPSDRFFAERPEGSVSTLKIQRTQQEDSAVYLCASSLGAGGNTGELFFGEGSRLTVL.